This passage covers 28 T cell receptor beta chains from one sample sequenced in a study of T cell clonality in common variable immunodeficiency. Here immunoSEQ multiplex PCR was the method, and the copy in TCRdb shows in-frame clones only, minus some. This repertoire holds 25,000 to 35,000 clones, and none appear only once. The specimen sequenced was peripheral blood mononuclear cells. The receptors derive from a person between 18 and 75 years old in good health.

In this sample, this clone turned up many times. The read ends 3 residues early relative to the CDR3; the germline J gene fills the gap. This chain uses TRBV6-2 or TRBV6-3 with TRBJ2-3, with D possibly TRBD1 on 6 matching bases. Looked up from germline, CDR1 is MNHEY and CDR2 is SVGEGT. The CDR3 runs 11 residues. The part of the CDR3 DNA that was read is TGTGCCACCCATCAGGGGCGGACG. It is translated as CATHQGRT. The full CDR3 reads CATHQGRTQYF.

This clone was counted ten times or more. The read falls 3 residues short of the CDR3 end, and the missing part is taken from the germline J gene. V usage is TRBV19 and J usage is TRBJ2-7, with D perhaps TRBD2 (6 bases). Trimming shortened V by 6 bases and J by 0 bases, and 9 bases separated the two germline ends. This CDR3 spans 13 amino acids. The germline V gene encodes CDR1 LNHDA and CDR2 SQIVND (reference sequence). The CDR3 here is CASSAGFSYEQYF. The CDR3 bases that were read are TGTGCCAGTAGCGCGGGATTCTCCTACGAG.

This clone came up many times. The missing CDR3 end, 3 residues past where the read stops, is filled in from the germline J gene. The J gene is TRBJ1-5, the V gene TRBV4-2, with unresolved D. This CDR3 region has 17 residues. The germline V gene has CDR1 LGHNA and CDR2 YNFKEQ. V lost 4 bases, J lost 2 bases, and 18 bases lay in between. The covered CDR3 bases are TGTGCCAGCAGCCTCTTTCGCCCCAGTGAAGGCAATCAGCCC. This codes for CASSLFRPSEGNQP. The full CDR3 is CASSLFRPSEGNQPQHF.

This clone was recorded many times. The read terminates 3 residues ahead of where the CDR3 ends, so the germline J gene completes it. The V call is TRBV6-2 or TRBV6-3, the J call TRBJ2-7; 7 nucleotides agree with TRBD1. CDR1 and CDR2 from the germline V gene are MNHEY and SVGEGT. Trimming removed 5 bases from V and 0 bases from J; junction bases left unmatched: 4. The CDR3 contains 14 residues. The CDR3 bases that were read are TGTGCCAGCAGTAAGACAGGGACCTCCTACGAG. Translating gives CASSKTGTSYE. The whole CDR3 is CASSKTGTSYEQYF.

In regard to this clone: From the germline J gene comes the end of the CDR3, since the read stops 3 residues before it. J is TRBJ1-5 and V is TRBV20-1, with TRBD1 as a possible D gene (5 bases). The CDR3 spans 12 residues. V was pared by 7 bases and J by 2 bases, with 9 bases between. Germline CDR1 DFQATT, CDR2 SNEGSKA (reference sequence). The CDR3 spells CSGTGGNQPQHF. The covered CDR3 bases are TGCAGTGGAACAGGCGGCAATCAGCCC.

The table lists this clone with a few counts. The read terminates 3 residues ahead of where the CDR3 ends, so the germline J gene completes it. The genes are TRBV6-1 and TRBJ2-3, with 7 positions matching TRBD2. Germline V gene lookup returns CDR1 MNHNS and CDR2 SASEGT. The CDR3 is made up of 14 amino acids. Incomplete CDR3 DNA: TGTGCCAGCAGTGAGAGGACCCGGGGGGAGACG. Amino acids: CASSERTRGET. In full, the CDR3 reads CASSERTRGETQYF.

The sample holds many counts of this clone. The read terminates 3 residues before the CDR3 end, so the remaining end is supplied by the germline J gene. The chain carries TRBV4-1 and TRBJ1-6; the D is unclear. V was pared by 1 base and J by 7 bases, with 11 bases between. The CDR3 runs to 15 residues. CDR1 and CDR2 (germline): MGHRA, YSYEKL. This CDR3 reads CASSQVVDYNSPLHF. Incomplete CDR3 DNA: TGCGCCAGCAGCCAAGTGGTGGACTACAATTCACCC.

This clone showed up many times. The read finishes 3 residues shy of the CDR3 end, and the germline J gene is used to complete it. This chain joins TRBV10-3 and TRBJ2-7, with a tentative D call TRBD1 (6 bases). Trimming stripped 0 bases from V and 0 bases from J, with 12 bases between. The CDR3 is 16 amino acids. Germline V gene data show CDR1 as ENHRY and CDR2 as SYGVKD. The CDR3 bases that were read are TGTGCCATCAGTGAGTCTGAGGACAGTTTCTCCTACGAG. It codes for CAISESEDSFSYE. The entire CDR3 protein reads CAISESEDSFSYEQYF.

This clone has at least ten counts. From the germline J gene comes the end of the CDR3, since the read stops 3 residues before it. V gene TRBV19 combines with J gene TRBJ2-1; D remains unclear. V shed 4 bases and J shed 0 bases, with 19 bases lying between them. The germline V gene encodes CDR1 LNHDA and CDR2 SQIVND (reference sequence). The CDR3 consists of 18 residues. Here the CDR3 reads CASSTTGWSSNSYNEQFF. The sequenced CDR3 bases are TGTGCCAGTAGTACTACGGGTTGGAGTTCCAACTCCTACAATGAG.

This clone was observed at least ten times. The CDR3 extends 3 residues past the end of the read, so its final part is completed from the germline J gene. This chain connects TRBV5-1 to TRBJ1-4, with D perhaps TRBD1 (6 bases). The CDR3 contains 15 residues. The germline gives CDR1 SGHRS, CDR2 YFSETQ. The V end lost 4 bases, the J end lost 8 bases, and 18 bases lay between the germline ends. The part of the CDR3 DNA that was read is TGCGCCAGCAGCCTTCTAGGGGGGGCGCCGGAAAAA. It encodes CASSLLGGAPEK. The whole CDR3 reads CASSLLGGAPEKLFF. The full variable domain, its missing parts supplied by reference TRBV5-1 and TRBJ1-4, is KAGVTQTPRYLIKTRGQQVTLSCSPISGHRSVSWYQQTPGQGLQFLFEYFSETQRNKGNFPGRFSGRQFSNSRSEMNVSTLELGDSALYLCASSLLGGAPEKLFFGSGTQLSVL.

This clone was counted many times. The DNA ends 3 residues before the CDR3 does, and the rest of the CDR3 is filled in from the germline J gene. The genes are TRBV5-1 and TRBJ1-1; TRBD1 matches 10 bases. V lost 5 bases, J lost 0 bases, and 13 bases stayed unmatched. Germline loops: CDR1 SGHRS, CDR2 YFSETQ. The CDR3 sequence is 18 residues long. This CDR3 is CASRFAWTGGVMNTEAFF. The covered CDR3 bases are TGCGCCAGCAGATTTGCCTGGACAGGGGGGGTTATGAACACTGAA.

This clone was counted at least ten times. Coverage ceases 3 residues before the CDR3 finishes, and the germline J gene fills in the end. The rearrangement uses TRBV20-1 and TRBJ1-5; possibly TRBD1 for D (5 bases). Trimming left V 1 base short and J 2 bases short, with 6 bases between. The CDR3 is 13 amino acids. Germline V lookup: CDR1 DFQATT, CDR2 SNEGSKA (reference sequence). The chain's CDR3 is CSARVGGNQPQHF. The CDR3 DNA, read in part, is TGCAGTGCTAGAGTAGGGGGCAATCAGCCC.

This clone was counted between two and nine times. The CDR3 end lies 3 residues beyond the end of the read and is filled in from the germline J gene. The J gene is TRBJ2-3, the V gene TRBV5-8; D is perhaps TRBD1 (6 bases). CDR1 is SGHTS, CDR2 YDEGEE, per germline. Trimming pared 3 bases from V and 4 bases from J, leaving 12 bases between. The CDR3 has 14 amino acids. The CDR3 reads CASSSQQGSDTQYF. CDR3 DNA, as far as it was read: TGTGCCAGCAGCTCTCAACAGGGATCAGATACG. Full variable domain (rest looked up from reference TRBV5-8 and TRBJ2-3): EAGVTQSPTHLIKTRGQQATLRCSPISGHTSVYWYQQALGLGLQFLLWYDEGEERNRGNFPPRFSGRQFPNYSSELNVNALELEDSALYLCASSSQQGSDTQYFGPGTRLTVL.

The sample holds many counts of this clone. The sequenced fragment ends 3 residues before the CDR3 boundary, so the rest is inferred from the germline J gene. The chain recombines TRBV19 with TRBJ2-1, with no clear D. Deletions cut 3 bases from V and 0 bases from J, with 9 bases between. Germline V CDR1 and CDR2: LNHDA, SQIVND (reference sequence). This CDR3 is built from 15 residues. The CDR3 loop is CASSISVSSYNEQFF. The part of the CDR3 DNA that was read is TGTGCCAGTAGTATTAGTGTTAGCTCCTACAATGAG.

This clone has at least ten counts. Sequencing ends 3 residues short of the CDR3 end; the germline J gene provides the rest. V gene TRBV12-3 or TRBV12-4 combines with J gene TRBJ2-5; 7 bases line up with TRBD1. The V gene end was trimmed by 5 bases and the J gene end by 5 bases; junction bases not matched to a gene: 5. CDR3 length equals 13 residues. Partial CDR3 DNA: TGTGCCAGCAGTGCCGACAGGGTGGAGACC. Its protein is CASSADRVET. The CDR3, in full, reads CASSADRVETQYF.

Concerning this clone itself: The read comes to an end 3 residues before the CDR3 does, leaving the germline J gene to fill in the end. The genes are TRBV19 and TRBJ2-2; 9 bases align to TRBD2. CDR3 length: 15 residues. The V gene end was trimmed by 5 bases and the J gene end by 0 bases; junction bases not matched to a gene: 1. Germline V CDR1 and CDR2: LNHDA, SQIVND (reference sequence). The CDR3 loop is CASSGLAPNTGELFF. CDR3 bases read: TGTGCCAGTAGTGGACTAGCGCCGAACACCGGGGAG. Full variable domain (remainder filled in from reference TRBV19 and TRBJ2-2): DGGITQSPKYLFRKEGQNVTLSCEQNLNHDAMYWYRQDPGQGLRLIYYSQIVNDFQKGDIAEGYSVSREKKESFPLTVTSAQKNPTAFYLCASSGLAPNTGELFFGEGSRLTVL.

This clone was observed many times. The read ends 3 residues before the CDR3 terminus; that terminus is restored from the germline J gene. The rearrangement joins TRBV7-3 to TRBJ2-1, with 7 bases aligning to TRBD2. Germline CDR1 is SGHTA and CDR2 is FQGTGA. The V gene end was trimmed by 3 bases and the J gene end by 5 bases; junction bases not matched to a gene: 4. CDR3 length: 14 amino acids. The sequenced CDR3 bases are TGTGCCAGCAGCTTGCGCGGGGGAGACAATGAG. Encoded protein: CASSLRGGDNE. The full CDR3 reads CASSLRGGDNEQFF.

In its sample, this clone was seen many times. The CDR3 is CASSSNRGLDEQYF. The DNA read from the CDR3 is TGTGCCAGCAGCTCGAACAGGGGGCTCGACGAG. The rearrangement joins TRBV2 to TRBJ2-7; 9 bases line up with TRBD1. The CDR3 goes on 3 residues after the read ends, and that part is filled in from the germline J gene. In germline, CDR1 is SNHLY, CDR2 FYNNEI. V trimming: 6 bases; J trimming: 5 bases; junction bases outside the gene matches: 8. The CDR3 has 14 residues.

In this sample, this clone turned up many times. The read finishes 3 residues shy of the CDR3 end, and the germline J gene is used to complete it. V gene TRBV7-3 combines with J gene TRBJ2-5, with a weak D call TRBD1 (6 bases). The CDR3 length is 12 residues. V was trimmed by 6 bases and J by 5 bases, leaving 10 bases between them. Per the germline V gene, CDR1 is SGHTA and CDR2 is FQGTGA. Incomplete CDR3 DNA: TGTGCCAGCAGTCGTACAGGGGAGACC. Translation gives CASSRTGET. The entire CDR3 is CASSRTGETQYF.

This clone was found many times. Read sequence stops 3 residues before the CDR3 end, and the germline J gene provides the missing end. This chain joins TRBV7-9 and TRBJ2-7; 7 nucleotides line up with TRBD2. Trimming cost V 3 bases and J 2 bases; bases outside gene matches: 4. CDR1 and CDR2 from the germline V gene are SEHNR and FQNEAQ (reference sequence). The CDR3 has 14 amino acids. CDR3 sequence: CASSFGGVAYEQYF. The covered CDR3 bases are TGTGCCAGCAGCTTTGGGGGGGTGGCCTACGAG. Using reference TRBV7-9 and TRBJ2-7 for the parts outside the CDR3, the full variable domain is DTGVSQNPRHKITKRGQNVTFRCDPISEHNRLYWYRQTLGQGPEFLTYFQNEAQLEKSRLLSDRFSAERPKGSFSTLEIQRTEQGDSAMYLCASSFGGVAYEQYFGPGTRLTVT.

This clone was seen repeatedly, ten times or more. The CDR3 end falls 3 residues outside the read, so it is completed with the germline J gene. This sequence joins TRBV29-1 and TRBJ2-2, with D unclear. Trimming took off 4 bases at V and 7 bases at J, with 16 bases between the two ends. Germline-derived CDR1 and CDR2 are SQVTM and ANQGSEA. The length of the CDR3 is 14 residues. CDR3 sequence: CSVANRSLVGELFF. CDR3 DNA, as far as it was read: TGCAGCGTTGCCAATCGGTCCCTTGTCGGGGAG.

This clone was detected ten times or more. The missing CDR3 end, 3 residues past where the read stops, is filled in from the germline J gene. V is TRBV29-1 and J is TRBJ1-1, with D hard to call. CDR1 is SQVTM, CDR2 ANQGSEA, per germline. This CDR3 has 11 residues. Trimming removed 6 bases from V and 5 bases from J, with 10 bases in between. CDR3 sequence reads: CSVGLQTEAFF. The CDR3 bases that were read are TGCAGCGTGGGCCTTCAAACTGAA. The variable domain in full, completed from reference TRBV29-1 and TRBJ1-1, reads SAVISQKPSRDICQRGTSLTIQCQVDSQVTMMFWYRQQPGQSLTLIATANQGSEATYESGFVIDKFPISRPNLTFSTLTVSNMSPEDSSIYLCSVGLQTEAFFGQGTRLTVV.

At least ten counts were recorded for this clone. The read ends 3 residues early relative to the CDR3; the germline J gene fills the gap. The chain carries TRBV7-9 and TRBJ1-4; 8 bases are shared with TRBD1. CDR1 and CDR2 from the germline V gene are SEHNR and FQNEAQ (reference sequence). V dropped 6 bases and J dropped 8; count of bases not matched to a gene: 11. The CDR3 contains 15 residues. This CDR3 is CASSPLRTGYEKLFF. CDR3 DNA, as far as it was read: TGTGCCAGCAGTCCTCTTAGGACAGGGTACGAAAAA.

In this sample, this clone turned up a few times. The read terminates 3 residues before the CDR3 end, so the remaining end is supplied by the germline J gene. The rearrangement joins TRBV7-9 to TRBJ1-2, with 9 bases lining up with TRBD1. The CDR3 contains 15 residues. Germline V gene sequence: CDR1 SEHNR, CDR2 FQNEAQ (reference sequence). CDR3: CASSSTDRGRNDYTF. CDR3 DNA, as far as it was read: TGTGCCAGCAGCTCGACGGACAGGGGAAGGAATGAC.

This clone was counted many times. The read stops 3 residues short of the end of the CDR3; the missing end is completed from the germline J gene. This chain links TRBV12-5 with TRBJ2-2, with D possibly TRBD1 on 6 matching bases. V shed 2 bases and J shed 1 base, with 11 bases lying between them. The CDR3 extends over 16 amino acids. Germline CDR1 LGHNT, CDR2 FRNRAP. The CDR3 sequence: CASGLRGTGNTGELFF. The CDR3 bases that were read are TGTGCTAGTGGTTTGAGGGGGACGGGGAACACCGGGGAG.

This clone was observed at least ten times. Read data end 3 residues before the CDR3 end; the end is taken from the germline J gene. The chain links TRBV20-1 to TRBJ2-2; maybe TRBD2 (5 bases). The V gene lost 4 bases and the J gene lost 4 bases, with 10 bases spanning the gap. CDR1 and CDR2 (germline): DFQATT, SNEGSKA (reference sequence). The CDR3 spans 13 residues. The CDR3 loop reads CSATDWSTGELFF. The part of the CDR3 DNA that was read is TGCAGTGCTACGGACTGGAGCACCGGGGAG.

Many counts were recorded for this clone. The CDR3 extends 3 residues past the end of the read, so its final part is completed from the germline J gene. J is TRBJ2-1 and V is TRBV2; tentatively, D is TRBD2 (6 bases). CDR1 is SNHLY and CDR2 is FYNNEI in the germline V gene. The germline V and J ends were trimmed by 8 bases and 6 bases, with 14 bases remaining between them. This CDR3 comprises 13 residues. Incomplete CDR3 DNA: TGTGCCAGCGGGGGGTCCCTCGGCAATGAG. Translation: CASGGSLGNE. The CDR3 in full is CASGGSLGNEQFF.

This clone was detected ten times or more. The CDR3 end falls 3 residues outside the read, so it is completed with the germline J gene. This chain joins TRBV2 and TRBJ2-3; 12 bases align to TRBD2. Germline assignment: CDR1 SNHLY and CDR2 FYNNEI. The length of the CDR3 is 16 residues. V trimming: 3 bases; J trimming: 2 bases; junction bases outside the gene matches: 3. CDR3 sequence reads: CASSDGLAGPTDTQYF. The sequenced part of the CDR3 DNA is TGTGCCAGCAGTGATGGACTAGCGGGGCCCACAGATACG. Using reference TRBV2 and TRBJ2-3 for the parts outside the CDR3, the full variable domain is EPEVTQTPSHQVTQMGQEVILRCVPISNHLYFYWYRQILGQKVEFLVSFYNNEISEKSEIFDDQFSVERPDGSNFTLKIRSTKLEDSAMYFCASSDGLAGPTDTQYFGPGTRLTVL.